This passage covers 24 T cell receptor beta chains from one sample sequenced in a study of T cells expressing NK-cell markers. TCRdb processed the 5' RACE reads again and assigns one entry to each CDR3 protein, with no DNA. The sample includes about 550,000 distinct CDR3 sequences. Sequencing input: blood T cells: a sorted CD56 or NKG2C T cell subset, CD4+ or CD8+ T cells, or bulk PBMC T cells (not recorded which). The source of these receptors is a man aged 18-30 years in good health.

The chain links TRBV25-1 to TRBJ2-7; TCRdb picks TRBD1, but there is no DNA to check that call. Germline values: CDR1 MGHDK, CDR2 SYGVNS. This CDR3 spans 15 amino acids. The CDR3 here is CASSRGGQGFGEQYF.

This CDR3 is CASSLVSSLPPTGELFF. V is TRBV7-2 and J is TRBJ2-2; TCRdb gives TRBD2 as the D gene, but with no DNA this cannot be confirmed. The CDR3 length is 17 residues. Germline CDR1 is SGHTA and CDR2 is FQGNSA.

The genes are TRBV5-6 and TRBJ2-6. The CDR3 runs 17 residues. Germline CDR1 is SGHDT and CDR2 is YYEEEE. The CDR3 is CASSFGDVNSGANVLTF.

The V gene is TRBV12-3 or TRBV12-4, the J gene TRBJ2-1. The CDR3 totals 13 residues. CDR3 amino acids: CASSFSRLSEQFF.

V gene TRBV3-1 combines with J gene TRBJ2-4. There are 14 residues in the CDR3. CDR1 and CDR2 (germline): LGHDT, YNNKEL (reference sequence). The CDR3 loop reads CASSQAGRKNIQYF.

The chain carries TRBV14 and TRBJ2-1; with no DNA, the TCRdb D assignment of TRBD2 cannot be verified. This CDR3 spans 15 amino acids. Per germline, CDR1 SGHDN and CDR2 FVKESK. The CDR3 sequence: CASSLERDWLDEQFF.

The chain uses TRBV10-3 and TRBJ2-7; checking the TCRdb D call of TRBD1 is not possible without DNA. Germline V gives CDR1 ENHRY, CDR2 SYGVKD. This CDR3 is built from 11 residues. The CDR3 is CAISAGAEQYF.

The chain links TRBV5-1 to TRBJ2-1; the D call from TCRdb, TRBD2, cannot be confirmed without DNA. In germline, CDR1 is SGHRS, CDR2 YFSETQ. This CDR3 contains 15 residues. This CDR3 reads CASRVGGLPAGEQFF.

This rearrangement joins TRBV11-2 to TRBJ2-3; TCRdb designates TRBD1, a call that cannot be tested without DNA. Germline CDR1 SGHAT, CDR2 FQNNGV. The CDR3 is 16 amino acids. Here the CDR3 reads CASSLYGNRGKDTQYF. The full variable domain, in which reference TRBV11-2 and TRBJ2-3 provide the parts outside the CDR3, is EAGVAQSPRYKIIEKRQSVAFWCNPISGHATLYWYQQILGQGPKLLIQFQNNGVVDDSQLPKDRFSAERLKGVDSTLKIQPAKLEDSAVYLCASSLYGNRGKDTQYFGPGTRLTVL.

V gene TRBV6-4 combines with J gene TRBJ2-1; as DNA is missing, the TRBD2 call by TCRdb cannot be tested. Germline assignment: CDR1 MRHNA and CDR2 SNTAGT. The CDR3 totals 17 residues. The CDR3 sequence is CASSDRLAGGPYNEQFF.

The chain is built from TRBV4-2 and TRBJ2-7. Germline loops: CDR1 LGHNA, CDR2 YNFKEQ. The CDR3 totals 14 residues. CDR3 region: CASSQGGSGYEQYF.

V is TRBV4-1 and J is TRBJ1-2; absent DNA, TCRdb's TRBD1 call cannot be checked. Germline CDR1 MGHRA, CDR2 YSYEKL. The CDR3 totals 15 residues. This CDR3 is CASSQGSPGGYGYTF.

The chain combines TRBV12-3 or TRBV12-4 with TRBJ2-7; TCRdb names TRBD2, which stays unverified in the absence of DNA. The CDR3 totals 16 residues. The CDR3 region is CASRSRTSGPGEEQYF.

The chain has TRBV20-1 and TRBJ2-1; the D call from TCRdb, TRBD2, cannot be confirmed without DNA. The CDR3 spans 11 residues. Germline assignment: CDR1 DFQATT and CDR2 SNEGSKA (reference sequence). CDR3 region: CSARGIAGKFF.

This chain's CDR3 is CASSPLGVASGSAGELFF. The genes are TRBV4-2 and TRBJ2-2; TCRdb designates TRBD2, a call that cannot be tested without DNA. This CDR3 spans 18 amino acids. Germline V gene lookup returns CDR1 LGHNA and CDR2 YNFKEQ.

V usage is TRBV6-2 or TRBV6-3 and J usage is TRBJ2-3; TCRdb's D call, TRBD1, is unchecked because there is no DNA. Germline assignment: CDR1 MNHEY and CDR2 SVGEGT. The CDR3 contains 17 residues. This CDR3 reads CASSYRTKGLSTDTQYF.

The chain is built from TRBV29-1 and TRBJ2-3. The CDR3 length is 14 residues. The germline V gene encodes CDR1 SQVTM and CDR2 ANQGSEA. CDR3 protein: CSVKGRLSTDTQYF.

V is TRBV15 and J is TRBJ2-5; TCRdb's D call, TRBD2, is unchecked because there is no DNA. The CDR3 spans 16 residues. The germline V gene encodes CDR1 LNHNV and CDR2 YYDKDF (reference sequence). The CDR3 is CATSFGTSGIGETQYF.

This chain uses TRBV20-1 with TRBJ1-1. Germline lookup yields CDR1 DFQATT and CDR2 SNEGSKA (reference sequence). The CDR3 runs to 12 residues. The CDR3 reads CSGGVMNTEAFF.

The chain recombines TRBV27 with TRBJ2-7; TCRdb selects TRBD1, and the lack of DNA leaves this call unchecked. Per germline, CDR1 MNHEY and CDR2 SMNVEV (reference sequence). This CDR3 is built from 13 residues. The CDR3 reads CASRQITGDEQYF.

The chain combines TRBV7-9 with TRBJ2-1. The CDR3 totals 13 residues. In germline, CDR1 is SEHNR, CDR2 FQNEAQ (reference sequence). The CDR3 sequence: CASSPQIYNEQFF.

The CDR3 spells CASSLVGDPQGTEAFF. The chain combines TRBV12-3 or TRBV12-4 with TRBJ1-1; the TCRdb call, TRBD1, lacks DNA for checking. The CDR3 is 16 residues long.

The CDR3 loop reads CASSLSQARRDEKLFF. V is TRBV5-1 and J is TRBJ1-4; TCRdb's assignment of TRBD1 cannot be checked, as there is no DNA. CDR3 length: 16 residues. CDR1 SGHRS and CDR2 YFSETQ come from the germline V gene.

The rearrangement links TRBV12-3 or TRBV12-4 to TRBJ2-7; checking the TCRdb D call of TRBD1 is not possible without DNA. The CDR3 has 14 residues. This CDR3 reads CASSFGGGGYEQYF.